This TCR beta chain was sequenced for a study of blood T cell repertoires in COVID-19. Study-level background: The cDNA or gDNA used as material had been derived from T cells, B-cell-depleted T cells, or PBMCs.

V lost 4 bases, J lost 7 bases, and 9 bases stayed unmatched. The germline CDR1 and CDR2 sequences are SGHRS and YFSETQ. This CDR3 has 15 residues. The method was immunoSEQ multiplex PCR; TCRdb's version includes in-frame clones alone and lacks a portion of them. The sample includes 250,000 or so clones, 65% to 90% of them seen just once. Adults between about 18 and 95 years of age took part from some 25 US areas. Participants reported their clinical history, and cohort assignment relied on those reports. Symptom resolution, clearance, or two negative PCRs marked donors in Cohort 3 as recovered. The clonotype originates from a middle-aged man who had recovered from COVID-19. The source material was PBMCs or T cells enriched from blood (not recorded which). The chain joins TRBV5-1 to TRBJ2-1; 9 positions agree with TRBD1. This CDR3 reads CASSASGQGWNEQFF. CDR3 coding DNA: TGCGCCAGCAGCGCCTCGGGACAGGGTTGGAATGAGCAGTTCTTC.